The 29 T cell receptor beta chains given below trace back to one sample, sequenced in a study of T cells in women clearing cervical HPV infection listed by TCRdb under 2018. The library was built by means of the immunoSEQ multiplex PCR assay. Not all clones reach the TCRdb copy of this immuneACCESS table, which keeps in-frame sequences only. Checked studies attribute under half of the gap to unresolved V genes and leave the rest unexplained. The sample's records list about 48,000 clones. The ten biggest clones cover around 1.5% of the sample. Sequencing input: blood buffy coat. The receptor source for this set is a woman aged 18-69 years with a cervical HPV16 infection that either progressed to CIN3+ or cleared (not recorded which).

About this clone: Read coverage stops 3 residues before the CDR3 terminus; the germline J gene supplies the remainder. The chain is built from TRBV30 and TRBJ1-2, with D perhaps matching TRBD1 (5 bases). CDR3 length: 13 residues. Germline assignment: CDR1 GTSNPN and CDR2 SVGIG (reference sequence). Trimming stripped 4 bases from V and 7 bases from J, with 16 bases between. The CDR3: CAWISWQGGGYTF. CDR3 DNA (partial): TGTGCCTGGATATCATGGCAGGGTGGTGGC.

CDR3 region: CASSLGQLKEKLFF. Incomplete CDR3 DNA: TGCGCCAGCAGCTTAGGACAGCTCAAGGAAAAA. The chain joins TRBV5-1 to TRBJ1-4; D might be TRBD1 (6 bases). The CDR3 end is not reached by the read, which stops 3 residues before it; the germline J gene fills it in. V was pared by 2 bases and J by 8 bases, with 13 bases between. The CDR3 is 14 residues long. CDR1 SGHRS and CDR2 YFSETQ come from the germline V gene.

The CDR3 DNA, read in part, is TGTGCCAGTAGTCCCCGGGACAGGGGAACAGATACG. Translation gives CASSPRDRGTDT. The CDR3, in full, reads CASSPRDRGTDTQYF. V gene TRBV19 combines with J gene TRBJ2-3; 10 bases fit TRBD1. The CDR3 is cut off 3 residues early in the read; its end comes from the germline J gene. Trimming at V came to 5 bases and at J to 3 bases, leaving 5 bases not matched to a gene. Per germline, CDR1 LNHDA and CDR2 SQIVND (reference sequence). The length of the CDR3 is 15 residues.

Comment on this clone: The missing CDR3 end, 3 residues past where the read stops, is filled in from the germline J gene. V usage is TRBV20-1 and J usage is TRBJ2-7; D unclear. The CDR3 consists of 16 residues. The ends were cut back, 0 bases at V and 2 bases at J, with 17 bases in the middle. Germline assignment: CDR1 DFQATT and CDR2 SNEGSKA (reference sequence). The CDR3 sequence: CSARDFAALRAYEQYF. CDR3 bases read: TGCAGTGCTAGAGATTTTGCCGCATTAAGGGCCTACGAG.

The CDR3 loop is CASSLGRVAGGEQYF. CDR3 DNA (partial): TGCGCCAGCAGCTTGGGGCGCGTTGCAGGGGGCGAG. The chain uses TRBV5-1 and TRBJ2-7; the match to TRBD1 covers 7 bases. The DNA ends 3 residues before the CDR3 does, and the rest of the CDR3 is filled in from the germline J gene. CDR1 and CDR2 from the germline V gene are SGHRS and YFSETQ. The length of the CDR3 is 15 residues. The V gene end was trimmed by 0 bases and the J gene end by 6 bases; junction bases not matched to a gene: 9.

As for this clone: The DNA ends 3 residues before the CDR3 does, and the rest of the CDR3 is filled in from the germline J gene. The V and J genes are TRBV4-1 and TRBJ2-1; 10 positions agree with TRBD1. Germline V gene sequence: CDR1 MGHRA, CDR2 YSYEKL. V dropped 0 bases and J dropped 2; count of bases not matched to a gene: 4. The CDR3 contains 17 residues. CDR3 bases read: TGCGCCAGCAGCCAAGAAGAGACAGGGGGCACCTACAATGAG. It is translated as CASSQEETGGTYNE. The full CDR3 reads CASSQEETGGTYNEQFF.

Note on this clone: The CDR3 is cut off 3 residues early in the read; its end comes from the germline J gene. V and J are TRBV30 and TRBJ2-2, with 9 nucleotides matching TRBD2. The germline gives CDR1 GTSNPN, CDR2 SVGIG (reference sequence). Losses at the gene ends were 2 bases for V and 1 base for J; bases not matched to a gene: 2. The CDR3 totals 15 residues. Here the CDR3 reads CAWSTSGRNTGELFF. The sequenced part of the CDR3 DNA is TGTGCCTGGAGTACTAGCGGGCGGAACACCGGGGAG.

The DNA read from the CDR3 is TGCAGTGCTCCTAAATACCAGGGACTGGGAAACGTC. This encodes CSAPKYQGLGNV. The full CDR3 reads CSAPKYQGLGNVLTF. V usage is TRBV20-1 and J usage is TRBJ2-6; D may be TRBD2 (6 bases). The read halts 3 residues ahead of the CDR3 end, with the missing end drawn from the germline J gene. The V gene lost 5 bases and the J gene lost 10 bases, with 21 bases spanning the gap. CDR3 size: 15 residues. CDR1 and CDR2 (germline): DFQATT, SNEGSKA (reference sequence).

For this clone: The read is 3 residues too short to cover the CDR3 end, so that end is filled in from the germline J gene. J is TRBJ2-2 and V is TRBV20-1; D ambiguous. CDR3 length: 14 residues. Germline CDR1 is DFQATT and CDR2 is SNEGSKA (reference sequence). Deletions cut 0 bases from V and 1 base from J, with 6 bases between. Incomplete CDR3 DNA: TGCAGTGCTAGAGACTACCAGAACACCGGGGAG. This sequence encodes CSARDYQNTGE. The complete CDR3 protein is CSARDYQNTGELFF.

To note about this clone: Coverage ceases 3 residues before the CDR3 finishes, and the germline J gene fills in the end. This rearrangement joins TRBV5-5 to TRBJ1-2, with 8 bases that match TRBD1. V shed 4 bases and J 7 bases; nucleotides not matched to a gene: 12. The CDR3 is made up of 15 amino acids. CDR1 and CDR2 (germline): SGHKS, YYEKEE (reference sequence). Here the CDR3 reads CASSPRQGQHGGYTF. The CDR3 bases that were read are TGTGCCAGCAGCCCCCGACAGGGGCAACACGGTGGC.

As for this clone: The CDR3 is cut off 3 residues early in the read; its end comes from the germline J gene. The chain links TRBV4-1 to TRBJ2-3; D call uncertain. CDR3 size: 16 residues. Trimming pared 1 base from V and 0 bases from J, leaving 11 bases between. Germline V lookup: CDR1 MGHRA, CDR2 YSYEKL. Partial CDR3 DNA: TGCGCCAGCAGCCAAGTTAACCTAGTTAGCACAGATACG. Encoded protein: CASSQVNLVSTDT. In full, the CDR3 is CASSQVNLVSTDTQYF.

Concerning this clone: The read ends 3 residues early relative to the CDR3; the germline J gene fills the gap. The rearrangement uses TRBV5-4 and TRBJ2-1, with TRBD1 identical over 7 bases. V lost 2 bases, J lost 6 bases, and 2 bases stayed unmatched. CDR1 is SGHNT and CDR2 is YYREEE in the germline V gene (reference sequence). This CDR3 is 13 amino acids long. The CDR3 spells CASSLGQANEQFF. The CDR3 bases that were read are TGTGCCAGCAGCTTAGGACAGGCCAATGAG.

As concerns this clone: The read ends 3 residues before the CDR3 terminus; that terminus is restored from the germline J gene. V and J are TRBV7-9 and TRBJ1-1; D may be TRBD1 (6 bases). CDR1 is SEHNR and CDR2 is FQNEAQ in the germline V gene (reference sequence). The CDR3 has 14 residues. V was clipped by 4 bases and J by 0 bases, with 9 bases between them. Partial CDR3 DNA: TGTGCCAGCAGCTATACAGGGTTGAACACTGAA. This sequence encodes CASSYTGLNTE. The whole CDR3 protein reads CASSYTGLNTEAFF.

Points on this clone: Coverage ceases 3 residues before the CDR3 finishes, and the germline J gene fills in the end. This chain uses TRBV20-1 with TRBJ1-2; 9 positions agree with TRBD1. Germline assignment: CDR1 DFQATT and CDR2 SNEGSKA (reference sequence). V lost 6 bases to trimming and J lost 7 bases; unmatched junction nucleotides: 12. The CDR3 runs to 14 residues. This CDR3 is CSAPGGQGRRGYTF. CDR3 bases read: TGCAGTGCCCCAGGGGGACAGGGTCGGCGTGGC.

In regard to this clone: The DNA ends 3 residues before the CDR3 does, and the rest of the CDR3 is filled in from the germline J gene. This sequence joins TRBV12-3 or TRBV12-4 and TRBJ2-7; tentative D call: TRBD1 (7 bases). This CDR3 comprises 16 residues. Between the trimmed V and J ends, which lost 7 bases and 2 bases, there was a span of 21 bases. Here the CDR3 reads CASTIGGPGGTYEQYF. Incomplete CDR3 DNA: TGTGCCAGCACCATAGGGGGGCCAGGGGGAACCTACGAG.

The part of the CDR3 DNA that was read is TGTGCCAGCAGCCGCAGCGGCGGGAGCTCCTACGAG. Its translation is CASSRSGGSSYE. The CDR3 reads in full as CASSRSGGSSYEQYF. The V and J genes are TRBV12-3 or TRBV12-4 and TRBJ2-7, with TRBD2 identical over 7 bases. The observed sequence ends 3 residues before the CDR3 terminus, with the missing tail filled in from the germline J gene. Unmatched junction bases numbered 8, after V lost 6 bases and J lost 0 bases. CDR3 length equals 15 residues.

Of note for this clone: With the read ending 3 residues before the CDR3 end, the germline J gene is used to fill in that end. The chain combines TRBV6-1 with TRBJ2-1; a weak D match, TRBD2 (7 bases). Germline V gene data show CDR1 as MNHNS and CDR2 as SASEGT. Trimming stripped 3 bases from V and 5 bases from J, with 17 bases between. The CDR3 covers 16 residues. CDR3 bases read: TGTGCCAGCAGTGATCTAGGGGGGGGGAGTCACAATGAG. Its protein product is CASSDLGGGSHNE. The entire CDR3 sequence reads CASSDLGGGSHNEQFF.

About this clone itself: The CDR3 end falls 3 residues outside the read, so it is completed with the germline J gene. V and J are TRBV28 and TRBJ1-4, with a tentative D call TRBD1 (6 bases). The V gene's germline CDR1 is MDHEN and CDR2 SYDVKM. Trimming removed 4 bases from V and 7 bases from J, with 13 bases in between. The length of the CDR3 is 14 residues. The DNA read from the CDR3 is TGTGCCAGCAGTTCGGGGACATTCGGTGAAAAA. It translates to CASSSGTFGEK. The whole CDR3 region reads CASSSGTFGEKLFF.

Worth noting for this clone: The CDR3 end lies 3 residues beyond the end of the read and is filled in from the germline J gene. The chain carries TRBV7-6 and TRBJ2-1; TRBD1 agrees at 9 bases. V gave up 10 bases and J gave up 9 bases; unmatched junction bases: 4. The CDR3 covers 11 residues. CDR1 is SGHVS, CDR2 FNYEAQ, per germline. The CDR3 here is CATATGGEQFF. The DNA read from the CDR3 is TGTGCCACTGCGACAGGGGGTGAG. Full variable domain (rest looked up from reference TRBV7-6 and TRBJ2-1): GAGVSQSPRYKVTKRGQDVALRCDPISGHVSLYWYRQALGQGPEFLTYFNYEAQQDKSGLPNDRFSAERPEGSISTLTIQRTEQRDSAMYRCATATGGEQFFGPGTRLTVL.

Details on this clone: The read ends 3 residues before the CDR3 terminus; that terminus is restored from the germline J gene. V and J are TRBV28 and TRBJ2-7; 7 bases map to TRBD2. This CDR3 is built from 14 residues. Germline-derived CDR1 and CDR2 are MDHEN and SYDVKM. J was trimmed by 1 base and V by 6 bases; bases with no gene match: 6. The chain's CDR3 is CASSREGLSYEQYF. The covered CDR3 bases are TGTGCCAGCAGCAGGGAGGGACTTTCCTACGAG.

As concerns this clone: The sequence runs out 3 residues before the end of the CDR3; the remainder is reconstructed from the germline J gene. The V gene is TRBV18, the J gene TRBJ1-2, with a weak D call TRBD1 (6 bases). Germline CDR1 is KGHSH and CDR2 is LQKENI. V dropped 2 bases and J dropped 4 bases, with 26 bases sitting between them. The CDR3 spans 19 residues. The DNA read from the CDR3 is TGTGCCAGCTCACCATTAAGAGGACAGCTGCCCTCGAGGGTCTATGGC. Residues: CASSPLRGQLPSRVYG. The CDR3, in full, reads CASSPLRGQLPSRVYGYTF.

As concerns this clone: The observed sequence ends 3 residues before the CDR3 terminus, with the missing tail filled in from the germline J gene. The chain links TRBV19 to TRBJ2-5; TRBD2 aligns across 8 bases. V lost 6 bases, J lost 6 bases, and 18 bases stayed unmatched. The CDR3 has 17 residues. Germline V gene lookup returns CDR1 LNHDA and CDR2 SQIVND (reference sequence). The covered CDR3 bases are TGTGCCAGTAGCGGGGGGGCAGGGGCTGCCGTGAAGAAGACC. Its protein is CASSGGAGAAVKKT. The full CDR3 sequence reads CASSGGAGAAVKKTQYF.

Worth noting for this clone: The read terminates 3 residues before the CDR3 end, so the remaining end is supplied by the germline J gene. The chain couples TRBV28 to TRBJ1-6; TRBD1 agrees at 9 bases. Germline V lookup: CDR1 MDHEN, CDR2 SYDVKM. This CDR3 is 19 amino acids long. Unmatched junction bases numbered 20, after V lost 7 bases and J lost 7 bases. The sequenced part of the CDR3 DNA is TGTGCCAGCAAACTAGCCCCGGGGGGGACAGGGCACCTAAATTCACCC. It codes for CASKLAPGGTGHLNSP. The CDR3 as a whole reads CASKLAPGGTGHLNSPLHF. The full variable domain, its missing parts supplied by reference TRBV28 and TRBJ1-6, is DVKVTQSSRYLVKRTGEKVFLECVQDMDHENMFWYRQDPGLGLRLIYFSYDVKMKEKGDIPEGYSVSREKKERFSLILESASTNQTSMYLCASKLAPGGTGHLNSPLHFGNGTRLTVT.

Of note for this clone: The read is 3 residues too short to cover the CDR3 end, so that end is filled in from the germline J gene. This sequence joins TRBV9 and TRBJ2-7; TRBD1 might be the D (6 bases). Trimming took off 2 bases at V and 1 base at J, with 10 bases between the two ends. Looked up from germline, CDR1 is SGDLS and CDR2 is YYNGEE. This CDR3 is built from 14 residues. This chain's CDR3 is CASSVTGRSYEQYF. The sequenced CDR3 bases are TGTGCCAGCAGCGTGACAGGACGATCCTACGAG.

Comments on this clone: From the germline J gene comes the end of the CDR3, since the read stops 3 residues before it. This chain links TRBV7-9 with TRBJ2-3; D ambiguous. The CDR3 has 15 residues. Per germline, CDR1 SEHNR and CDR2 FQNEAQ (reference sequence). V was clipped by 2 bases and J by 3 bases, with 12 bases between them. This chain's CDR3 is CASSLNPTRTDTQYF. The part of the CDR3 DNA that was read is TGTGCCAGCAGCTTAAATCCCACGCGGACAGATACG.

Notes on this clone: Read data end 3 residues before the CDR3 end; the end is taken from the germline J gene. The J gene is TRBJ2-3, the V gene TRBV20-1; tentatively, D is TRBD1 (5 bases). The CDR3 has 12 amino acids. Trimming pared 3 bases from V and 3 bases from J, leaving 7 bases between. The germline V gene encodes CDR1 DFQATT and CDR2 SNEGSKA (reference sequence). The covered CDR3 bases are TGCAGTGCTAGGGGGCAAACAGATACG. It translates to CSARGQTDT. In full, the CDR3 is CSARGQTDTQYF.

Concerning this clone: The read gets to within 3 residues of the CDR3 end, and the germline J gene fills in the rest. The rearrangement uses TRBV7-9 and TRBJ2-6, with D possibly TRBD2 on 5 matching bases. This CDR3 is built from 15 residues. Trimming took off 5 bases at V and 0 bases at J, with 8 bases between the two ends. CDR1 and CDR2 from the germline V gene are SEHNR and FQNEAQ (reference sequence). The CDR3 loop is CASSPDFSGANVLTF. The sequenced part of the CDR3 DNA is TGTGCCAGCAGCCCGGACTTCTCTGGGGCCAACGTC.

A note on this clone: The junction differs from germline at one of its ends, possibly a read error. CDR3: CASSQEGLGYYEQYF. The DNA read from the CDR3 is TGCGCCAGCAGCCAAGAGGGACTAGGATACTACGAG. The chain employs TRBV4-2 and TRBJ2-7; the match to TRBD2 covers 8 bases. The sequence runs out 3 residues before the end of the CDR3; the remainder is reconstructed from the germline J gene. This CDR3 has 15 residues. Germline V gene sequence: CDR1 LGHNA, CDR2 YNFKEQ.

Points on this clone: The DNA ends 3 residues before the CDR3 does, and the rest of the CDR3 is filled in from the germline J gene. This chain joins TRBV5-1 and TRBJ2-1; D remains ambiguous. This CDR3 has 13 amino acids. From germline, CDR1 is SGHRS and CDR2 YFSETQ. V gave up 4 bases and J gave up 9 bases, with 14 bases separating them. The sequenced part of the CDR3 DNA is TGCGCCAGCAGCCCAGATCGGGTCACTGAG. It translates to CASSPDRVTE. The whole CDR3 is CASSPDRVTEQFF. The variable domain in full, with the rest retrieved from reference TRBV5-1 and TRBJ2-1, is KAGVTQTPRYLIKTRGQQVTLSCSPISGHRSVSWYQQTPGQGLQFLFEYFSETQRNKGNFPGRFSGRQFSNSRSEMNVSTLELGDSALYLCASSPDRVTEQFFGPGTRLTVL.